In this sample, the clone carrying this T cell receptor beta chain turned up a few times. Antigen unknown. This sample was included in a study of T cells after yellow fever vaccination. The study, taken as a whole, reports: Sorted repertoires could include abundant contaminating clonotypes from bulk cells. The secondary response was weaker but peaked faster, day 5 versus 15. Most primary-vaccination clones reappeared after the booster (approximately 96% CD4, about 90% CD8).

Trimming took 2 bases from V and 11 from J; bases not matched to a gene: 7. CDR1 ENHRY and CDR2 SYGVKD come from the germline V gene. This CDR3 comprises 13 residues. The study made its TCR cDNA through 5'RACE template switching. That step introduced a universal primer site along with UMIs. TCRdb itself ran the 5' RACE reads through MiXCR, one entry per CDR3 protein. Here the sample spans some 390,000 distinct CDR3 sequences, about 17% being singletons. The gene calls are TRBV10-3 and TRBJ2-3; TRBD1 matches 7 bases. This TCR derives from a man in his late teens or twenties who received the YFV17D yellow fever vaccine. Sequencing used PBMCs, obtained before the yellow fever booster vaccination. CDR3 protein: CAISETGEGRQYF. The DNA for the CDR3 is TGTGCCATCAGTGAGACAGGGGAAGGAAGGCAGTATTTT.